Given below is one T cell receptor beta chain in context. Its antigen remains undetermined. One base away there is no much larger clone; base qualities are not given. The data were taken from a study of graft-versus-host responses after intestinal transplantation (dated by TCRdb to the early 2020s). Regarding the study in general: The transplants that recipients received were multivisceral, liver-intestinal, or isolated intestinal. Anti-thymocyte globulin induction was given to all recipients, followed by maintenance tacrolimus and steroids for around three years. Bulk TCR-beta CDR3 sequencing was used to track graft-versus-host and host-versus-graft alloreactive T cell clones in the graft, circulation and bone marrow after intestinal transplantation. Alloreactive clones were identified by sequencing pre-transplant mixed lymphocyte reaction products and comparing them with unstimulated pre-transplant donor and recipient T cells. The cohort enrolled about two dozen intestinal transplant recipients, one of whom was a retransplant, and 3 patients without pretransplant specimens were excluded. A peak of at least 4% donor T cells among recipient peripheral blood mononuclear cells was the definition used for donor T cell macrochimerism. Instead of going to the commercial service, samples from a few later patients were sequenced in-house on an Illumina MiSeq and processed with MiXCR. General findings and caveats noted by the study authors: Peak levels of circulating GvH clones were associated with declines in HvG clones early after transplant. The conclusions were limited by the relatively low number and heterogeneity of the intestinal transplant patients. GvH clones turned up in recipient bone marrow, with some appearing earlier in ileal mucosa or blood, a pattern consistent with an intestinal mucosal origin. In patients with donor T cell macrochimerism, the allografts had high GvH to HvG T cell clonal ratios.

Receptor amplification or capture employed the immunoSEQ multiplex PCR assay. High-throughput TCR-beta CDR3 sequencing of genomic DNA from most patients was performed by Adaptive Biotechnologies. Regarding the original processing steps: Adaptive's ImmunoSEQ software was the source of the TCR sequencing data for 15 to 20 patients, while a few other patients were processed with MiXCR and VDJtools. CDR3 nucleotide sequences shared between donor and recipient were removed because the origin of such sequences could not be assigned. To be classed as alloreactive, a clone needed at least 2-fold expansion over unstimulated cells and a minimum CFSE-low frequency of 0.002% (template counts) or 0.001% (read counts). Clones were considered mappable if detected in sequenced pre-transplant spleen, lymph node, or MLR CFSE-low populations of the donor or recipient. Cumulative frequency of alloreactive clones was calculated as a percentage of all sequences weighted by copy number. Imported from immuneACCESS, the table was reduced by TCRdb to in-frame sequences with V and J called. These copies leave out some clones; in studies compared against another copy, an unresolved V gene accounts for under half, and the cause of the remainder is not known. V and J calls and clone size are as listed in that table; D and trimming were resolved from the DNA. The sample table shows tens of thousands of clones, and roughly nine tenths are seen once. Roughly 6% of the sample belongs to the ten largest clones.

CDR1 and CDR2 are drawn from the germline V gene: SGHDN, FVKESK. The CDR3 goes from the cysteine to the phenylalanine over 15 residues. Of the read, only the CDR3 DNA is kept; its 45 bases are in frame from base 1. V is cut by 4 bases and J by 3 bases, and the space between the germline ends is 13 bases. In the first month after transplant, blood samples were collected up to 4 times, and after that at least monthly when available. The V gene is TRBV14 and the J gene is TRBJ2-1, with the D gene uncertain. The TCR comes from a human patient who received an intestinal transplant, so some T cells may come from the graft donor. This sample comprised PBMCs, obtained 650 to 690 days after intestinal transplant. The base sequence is TGTGCCAGCAGCCTTCTAGGTCCCCTCTACAATGAGCAGTTCTTC. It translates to CASSLLGPLYNEQFF. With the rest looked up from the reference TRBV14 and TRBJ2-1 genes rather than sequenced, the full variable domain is EAGVTQFPSHSVIEKGQTVTLRCDPISGHDNLYWYRRVMGKEIKFLLHFVKESKQDESGMPNNRFLAERTGGTYSTLKVQPAELEDSGVYFCASSLLGPLYNEQFFGPGTRLTVL.